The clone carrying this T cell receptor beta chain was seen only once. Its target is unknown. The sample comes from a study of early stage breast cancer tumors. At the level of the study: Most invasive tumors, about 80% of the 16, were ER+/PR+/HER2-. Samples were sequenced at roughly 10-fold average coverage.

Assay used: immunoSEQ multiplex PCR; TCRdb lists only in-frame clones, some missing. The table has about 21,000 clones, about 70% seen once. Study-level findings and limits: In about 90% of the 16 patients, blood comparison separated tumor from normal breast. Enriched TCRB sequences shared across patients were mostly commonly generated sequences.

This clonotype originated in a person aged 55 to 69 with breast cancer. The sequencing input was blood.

The CDR3 sequence: CASSIAWPTDTQYF. In DNA, the CDR3 is TGTGCCAGTAGTATAGCCTGGCCCACAGATACGCAGTATTTT. This sequence joins TRBV19 and TRBJ2-3, with D uncertain. V shed 1 base and J shed 2 bases, with 7 bases lying between them. From germline, CDR1 is LNHDA and CDR2 SQIVND (reference sequence). The CDR3 is 14 amino acids. The variable domain in full, completed from reference TRBV19 and TRBJ2-3, reads DGGITQSPKYLFRKEGQNVTLSCEQNLNHDAMYWYRQDPGQGLRLIYYSQIVNDFQKGDIAEGYSVSREKKESFPLTVTSAQKNPTAFYLCASSIAWPTDTQYFGPGTRLTVL.